The 8 T cell receptor beta chains in this list originate from one sample, sequenced in a study of PD-1 blockade in classical Hodgkin lymphoma (dated by TCRdb to 2018 to 2020). Library prep was done by the immunoSEQ multiplex PCR assay. The immuneACCESS repertoire file appears here via TCRdb, limited to in-frame rearrangements. These files lack a portion of the clones; in checked studies, under half of the deficit traces to unresolved V genes, and the cause of the others is not known. The sample profile shows approximately 9,000 clones; roughly 75% of them were found once. In total, the top ten clones hold around 4.5% of the sample. Taken with the paper, the label for time point translates to: cycle 4 day 1 (C4D1), after more than five weeks of nivolumab. Every trial patient had relapsed after autologous stem cell transplantation, and cohorts A, B and C differed in prior brentuximab vedotin exposure. Using a Miltenyi CD4+ T cell isolation kit, CD4+ T cells were purified from thawed PBMCs through magnetic negative selection.

The sequenced sample was CD4+ T cells from blood, obtained before the fourth cycle of nivolumab. Every receptor here comes from a human donor with classical Hodgkin lymphoma.

This CDR3 is CASSFGPEQGYGYTF. In DNA form, the CDR3 reads TGTGCCAGCAGCTTTGGTCCTGAACAGGGCTATGGCTACACCTTC. This chain links TRBV12-1 with TRBJ1-2; the table's D call TRBD1 went unverified against the DNA. TRBV12-1 represents a pseudogene. CDR3 size: 15 residues.

J is TRBJ2-3 and V is TRBV5-6; D may be TRBD1 or TRBD2 (5 bases each). CDR3 length equals 16 residues. In germline, CDR1 is SGHDT, CDR2 YYEEEE. Deletions cut 4 bases from V and 2 bases from J, with 17 bases between. For the CDR3, the DNA is TGTGCCAGCAGCCAACGACTCAGGGAGTTCACAGATACGCAGTATTTT. Translated, it gives CASSQRLREFTDTQYF. Based on the CDR3 plus reference TRBV5-6 and TRBJ2-3, the full variable domain is DAGVTQSPTHLIKTRGQQVTLRCSPKSGHDTVSWYQQALGQGPQFIFQYYEEEERQRGNFPDRFSGHQFPNYSSELNVNALLLGDSALYLCASSQRLREFTDTQYFGPGTRLTVL.

The CDR3: CASSRAGINRDTF. CDR3 DNA sequence: TGTGCCAGCAGTAGGGCAGGGATAAACCGCGACACCTTC. This chain joins TRBV5-6 and TRBJ1-2; D is possibly TRBD1 (5 bases). The CDR3 is 13 amino acids. Germline V gives CDR1 SGHDT, CDR2 YYEEEE. Trimming removed 5 bases at V and 12 bases at J, with 20 bases between.

The chain carries TRBV12-5 and TRBJ1-1, with no clear D. This CDR3 is built from 11 residues. Trimming took off 3 bases at V and 6 bases at J, with 5 bases between the two ends. CDR1 LGHNT and CDR2 FRNRAP come from the germline V gene. As DNA, the CDR3 is TGTGCTAGTGGTTTTGGGGCTGAAGCTTTCTTT. It encodes CASGFGAEAFF.

The J gene is TRBJ2-3, the V gene TRBV15, with D perhaps given as TRBD1 or TRBD2 (5 bases each). The germline CDR1 and CDR2 sequences are LNHNV and YYDKDF (reference sequence). The CDR3 spans 17 residues. The germline V and J ends were trimmed by 1 base and 1 base, with 15 bases remaining between them. Here the CDR3 reads CATSRGDPGAGTDTQYF. The DNA for the CDR3 is TGTGCCACCAGCAGAGGGGATCCCGGGGCGGGCACAGATACGCAGTATTTT.

This clone has a single count. The rearrangement uses TRBV5-1 and TRBJ2-3; either TRBD1 or TRBD2 may supply D (5 bases each). Trimming pared 4 bases from V and 5 bases from J, leaving 23 bases between. CDR1 is SGHRS and CDR2 is YFSETQ in the germline V gene. The CDR3 has 17 amino acids. The CDR3 protein is CASSAILRDASLDTQYF. Written as DNA, the CDR3 is TGCGCCAGCAGCGCCATATTACGGGACGCAAGCCTAGATACGCAGTATTTT.

This clone is judged medium-sized. Compared with germline, one end of the junction differs, possibly owing to a read error. The chain joins TRBV5-1 to TRBJ1-5; weak D call: TRBD1 (6 bases). The CDR3 has 15 residues. The germline V gene encodes CDR1 SGHRS and CDR2 YFSETQ. CDR3 DNA sequence: TGCGCCAGCAGGTTGGATGGGGGGGCAAATCAGCCCCAGCATTTT. Translating it yields CASRLDGGANQPQHF.

The chain recombines TRBV28 with TRBJ2-3; possibly TRBD1 for D (5 bases). The CDR3 extends over 14 amino acids. Germline V CDR1 and CDR2: MDHEN, SYDVKM. V gave up 7 bases and J gave up 6 bases, with 17 bases separating them. CDR3 sequence reads: CASTPSKGFDTQYF. DNA of the CDR3: TGTGCCAGCACGCCTTCTAAGGGGTTTGATACGCAGTATTTT.